What follows describes a single T cell receptor beta chain. Its antigen is unknown. The data were obtained in a study of CD8 T cells in ankylosing spondylitis. General study findings and limits: The clones that were linked to disease were reported to be significantly enriched in matched synovial fluid samples from ankylosing spondylitis patients. Made up of eight highly homologous variants, a TCR beta motif appeared characteristic of ankylosing spondylitis blood. CD8+ by phenotype, disease-linked clones were relatively rare in peripheral blood. Past studies reported some motif variants in reactive arthritis synovial fluid and blood.

With molecular barcodes, quantitative 5'-RACE was used to make the TCR beta libraries. TCRdb reprocessed the 5' RACE reads via MiXCR and lists one record per CDR3 protein. The data contain 670,000 or so distinct CDR3 sequences, around 20% of them singletons. V was pared by 0 bases and J by 5 bases, with 4 bases between. Germline V CDR1 and CDR2: SQVTM, ANQGSEA. The CDR3 is made up of 11 amino acids. The sequenced sample was blood, either unsorted or a sorted T cell fraction (not recorded which). The rearrangement uses TRBV29-1 and TRBJ1-2; the D is unclear. This TCR was sampled from a male donor with ankylosing spondylitis. This CDR3 is CSVEDEYGYTF. CDR3 DNA sequence: TGCAGCGTTGAAGATGAATATGGCTACACCTTC.